This T cell receptor (beta chain) was recovered during a study of T cell responses to AZD1222 COVID-19 vaccine. Study-wide points: Increases in Spike-specific TCR breadth and depth were seen after two AZD1222 doses. Unmutated variant regions are reportedly targeted by nearly half of spike-specific TCRs. The span of vaccine-associated CD4 TCRs extended across spike, with dominance at 160-218 and 743-854.

Trimming took off 3 bases at V and 6 bases at J, with 23 bases between the two ends. CDR1 SGHTA and CDR2 FQGNSA come from the germline V gene. There are 18 residues in the CDR3. Generated by immunoSEQ multiplex PCR, the TCRdb table keeps only in-frame clones and is missing some. The table has roughly 180,000 clones, 80% to 90% seen once; the top ten hold 6.5% to 7%. Comment on this clone: Its antigen is unidentified.

The gene calls are TRBV7-2 and TRBJ2-2, with D perhaps matching TRBD1 or TRBD2 (5 bases each). This clonotype was obtained from an adult in good health. This specimen was peripheral blood, taken on day 0 of AZD1222 vaccination. CDR3 in DNA: TGTGCCAGCAGCTTCTATGCTACTTCAGGTCTGGGGGCCGGGGAGCTGTTTTTT. This translates into CASSFYATSGLGAGELFF.